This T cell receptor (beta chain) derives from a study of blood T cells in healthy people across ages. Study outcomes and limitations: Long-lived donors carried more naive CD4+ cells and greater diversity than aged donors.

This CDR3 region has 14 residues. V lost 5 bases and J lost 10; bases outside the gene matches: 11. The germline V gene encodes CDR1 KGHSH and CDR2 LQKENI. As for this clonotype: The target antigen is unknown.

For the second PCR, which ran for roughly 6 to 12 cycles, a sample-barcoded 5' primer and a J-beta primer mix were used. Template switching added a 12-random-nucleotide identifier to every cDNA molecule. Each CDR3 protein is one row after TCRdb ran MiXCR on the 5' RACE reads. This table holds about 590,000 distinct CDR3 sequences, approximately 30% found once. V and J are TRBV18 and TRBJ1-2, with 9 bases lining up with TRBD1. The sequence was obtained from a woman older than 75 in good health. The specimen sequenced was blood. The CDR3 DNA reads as TGTGCCAGCTCAAACCTAACAGGGGGCGACGACTACACCTTC. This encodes CASSNLTGGDDYTF.